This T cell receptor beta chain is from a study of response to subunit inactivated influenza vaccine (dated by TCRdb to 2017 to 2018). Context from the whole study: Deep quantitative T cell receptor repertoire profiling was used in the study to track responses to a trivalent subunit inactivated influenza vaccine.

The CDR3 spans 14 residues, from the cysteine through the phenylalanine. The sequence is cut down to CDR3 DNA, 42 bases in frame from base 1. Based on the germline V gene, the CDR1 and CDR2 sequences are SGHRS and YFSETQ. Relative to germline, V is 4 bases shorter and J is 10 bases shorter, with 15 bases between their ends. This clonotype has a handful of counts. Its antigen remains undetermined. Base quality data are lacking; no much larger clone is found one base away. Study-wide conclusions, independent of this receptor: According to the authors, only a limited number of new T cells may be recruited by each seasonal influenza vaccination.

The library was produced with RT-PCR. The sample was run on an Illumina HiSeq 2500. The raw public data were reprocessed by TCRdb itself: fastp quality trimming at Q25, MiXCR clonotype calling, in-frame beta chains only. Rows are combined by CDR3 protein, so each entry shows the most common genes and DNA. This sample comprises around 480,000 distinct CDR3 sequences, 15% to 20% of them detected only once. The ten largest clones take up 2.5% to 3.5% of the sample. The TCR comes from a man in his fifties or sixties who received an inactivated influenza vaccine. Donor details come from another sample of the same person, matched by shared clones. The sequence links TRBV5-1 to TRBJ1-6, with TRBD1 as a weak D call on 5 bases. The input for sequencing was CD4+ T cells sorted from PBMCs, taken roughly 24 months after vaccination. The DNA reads TGCGCCAGCAGCGTTGACACGGGGCGGTCACCCCTCCACTTT. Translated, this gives CASSVDTGRSPLHF. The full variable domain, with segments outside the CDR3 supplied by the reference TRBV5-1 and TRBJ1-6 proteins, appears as KAGVTQTPRYLIKTRGQQVTLSCSPISGHRSVSWYQQTPGQGLQFLFEYFSETQRNKGNFPGRFSGRQFSNSRSEMNVSTLELGDSALYLCASSVDTGRSPLHFGNGTRLTVT.